This entry describes one TCR beta chain. Antigen: not known. V was shortened by 11 bases and J by 4 bases, with 18 bases between the two germline ends. CDR3 length: 13 residues. The germline CDR1 and CDR2 sequences are SNHLY and FYNNEI. Presence of unique molecular identifiers characterized the TCR beta cDNA libraries. TCRdb redid the calling of the PCR reads with MiXCR, one entry per CDR3 protein. The repertoire holds hundreds of thousands of distinct CDR3 sequences, with more than 50% as singletons. The data are from a study of post-analysis software for immune sequencing data. Study outcomes and limitations: About five TRBV segments, including TRBV5-6, TRBV5-1 and TRBV20-1, were more frequent in patients than controls.

Sequencing was done on a sample of blood. V is TRBV2 and J is TRBJ2-7; D is perhaps TRBD1 (6 bases). This sequence was found in a girl aged 2 to 10 with multiple sclerosis. For the CDR3, the DNA is TGTGCCGGACGACAGGCGGGCAGGTACGAGCAGTACTTC. It yields the protein CAGRQAGRYEQYF. The full variable domain, rest sourced from reference TRBV2 and TRBJ2-7, is EPEVTQTPSHQVTQMGQEVILRCVPISNHLYFYWYRQILGQKVEFLVSFYNNEISEKSEIFDDQFSVERPDGSNFTLKIRSTKLEDSAMYFCAGRQAGRYEQYFGPGTRLTVT.